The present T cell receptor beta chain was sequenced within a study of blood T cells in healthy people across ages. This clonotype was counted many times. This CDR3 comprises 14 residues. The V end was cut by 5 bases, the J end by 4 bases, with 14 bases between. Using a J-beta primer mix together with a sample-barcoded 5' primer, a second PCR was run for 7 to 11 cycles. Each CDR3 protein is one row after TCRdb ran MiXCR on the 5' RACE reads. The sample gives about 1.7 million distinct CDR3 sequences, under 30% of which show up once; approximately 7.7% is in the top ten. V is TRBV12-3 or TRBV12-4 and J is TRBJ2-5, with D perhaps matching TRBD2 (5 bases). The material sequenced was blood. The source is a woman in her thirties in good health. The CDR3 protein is CASSPPGLRETQYF. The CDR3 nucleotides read TGTGCCAGCAGTCCCCCTGGACTCCGAGAGACCCAGTACTTC.